This entry features one TCR beta chain sequence. Antigen: not known. This CDR3 contains 15 residues. The V segment lost 4 bases and the J segment 2 bases; nucleotides outside the gene matches: 6. CDR1 is SGHDT and CDR2 is YYEEEE in the germline V gene. The assay was immunoSEQ multiplex PCR, and TCRdb's table has in-frame clones only and misses some. This sample yields 130,000 to 150,000 clones, of which approximately 94% are seen a single time; approximately 2% belongs to the top ten. This record comes from a study of T cell responses to AZD1222 COVID-19 vaccine. Study-wide results and limits: Donors were chiefly white British, with a greater number of females, and clonal diversity was perhaps underestimated. Epitopes outside B.1.351 and B.1.1.7 mutated regions reportedly drew nearly half of spike TCRs.

This chain connects TRBV5-6 to TRBJ2-7; 10 nucleotides agree with TRBD1. This sequence originates from an adult in good health. The sequencing used peripheral blood, collected on day 0 of AZD1222 vaccination. CDR3: CASSLGGQGTYEQYF. In DNA form, the CDR3 reads TGTGCCAGCAGCCTGGGGGGACAGGGGACCTACGAGCAGTACTTC.